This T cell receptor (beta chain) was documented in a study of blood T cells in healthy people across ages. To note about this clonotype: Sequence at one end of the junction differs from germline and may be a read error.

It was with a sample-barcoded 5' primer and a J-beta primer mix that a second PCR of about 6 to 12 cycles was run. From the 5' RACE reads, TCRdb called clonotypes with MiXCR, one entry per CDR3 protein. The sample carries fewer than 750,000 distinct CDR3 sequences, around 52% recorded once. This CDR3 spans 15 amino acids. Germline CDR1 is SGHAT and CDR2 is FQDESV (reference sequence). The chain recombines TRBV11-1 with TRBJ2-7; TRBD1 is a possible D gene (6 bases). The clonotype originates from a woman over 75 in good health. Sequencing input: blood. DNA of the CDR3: TGTGCCAGCAGCCTGGACAGAGGGCGAACCTACGAGCAGTACTTT. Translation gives CASSLDRGRTYEQYF.